Following are 18 T cell receptor beta chains from one sample sequenced in a study of response to subunit inactivated influenza vaccine. TCRdb passed the RT-PCR reads through MiXCR, listing each CDR3 protein once. The sample has around 850,000 distinct CDR3 sequences, less than 20% seen once. Sequences were derived from PBMCs from blood, sampled about 5 days after vaccination. Every receptor here comes from a man between 50 and 59 years old who received an inactivated influenza vaccine.

The chain combines TRBV20-1 with TRBJ2-1, with D maybe TRBD2 (5 bases). Deletions cut 4 bases from V and 6 bases from J, with 19 bases between. The CDR3 is 15 residues long. CDR1 is DFQATT, CDR2 SNEGSKA, per germline (reference sequence). This CDR3 is CSATLQRVNSNEQFF. DNA for the CDR3: TGCAGTGCTACCCTACAGAGGGTCAATAGCAATGAGCAGTTCTTC.

This clonotype was counted between two and nine times. The chain joins TRBV11-2 to TRBJ2-7; D gene ambiguous. The length of the CDR3 is 14 residues. Germline-derived CDR1 and CDR2 are SGHAT and FQNNGV. Trimming shortened V by 5 bases and J by 6 bases, and 17 bases separated the two germline ends. DNA for the CDR3: TGTGCCAGCAGCCACGACGAATGGGTTTCCGAGCAGTACTTC. It specifies CASSHDEWVSEQYF.

The chain has TRBV6-5 and TRBJ2-1; D is unresolved. The CDR3 is 16 amino acids. With 2 bases removed from V and 4 bases from J, the gap between germline ends came to 15 bases. Germline V gene sequence: CDR1 MNHEY, CDR2 SVGAGI. The CDR3 nucleotides read TGTGCCAGCAGTTACACCGACTCTCCCAATTACAATGAGCAGTTCTTC. Protein sequence: CASSYTDSPNYNEQFF.

V gene TRBV6-1 combines with J gene TRBJ2-1, with D maybe TRBD1 (5 bases). The germline V and J ends were trimmed by 7 bases and 5 bases, with 12 bases remaining between them. CDR3 length equals 13 residues. The germline V gene encodes CDR1 MNHNS and CDR2 SASEGT. CDR3 coding DNA: TGTGCCAGCATCGGAAGCAGGGACAATGAGCAGTTCTTC. It codes for CASIGSRDNEQFF.

This clonotype was seen more than once but under ten times. This rearrangement joins TRBV7-9 to TRBJ2-5; TRBD2 is a possible D gene (5 bases). Per the germline V gene, CDR1 is SEHNR and CDR2 is FQNEAQ (reference sequence). This CDR3 region has 14 residues. The ends were cut back, 5 bases at V and 1 base at J, with 11 bases in the middle. The CDR3 loop reads CASSPEAAQETQYF. The DNA for the CDR3 is TGTGCCAGCAGCCCGGAGGCAGCCCAAGAGACCCAGTACTTC.

This clonotype was counted between two and nine times. CDR3 nucleotide sequence: TGCAGTGCTAGTGAGGGTAACCAAGAGACCCAGTACTTC. As protein: CSASEGNQETQYF. The rearrangement joins TRBV20-1 to TRBJ2-5; D is possibly TRBD2 (5 bases). The V end lost 3 bases, the J end lost 0 bases, and 8 bases lay between the germline ends. The V gene's germline CDR1 is DFQATT and CDR2 SNEGSKA (reference sequence). This CDR3 contains 13 residues.

V is TRBV10-3 and J is TRBJ2-1; unclear D gene. Per the germline V gene, CDR1 is ENHRY and CDR2 is SYGVKD. This CDR3 contains 13 residues. V was cut by 3 bases and J by 9 bases, with 12 bases left in between. CDR3 bases: TGTGCCATCAGTGACGGATGGGTAGGTGAGCAGTTCTTC. Its protein is CAISDGWVGEQFF.

This clonotype has only a few counts. The chain combines TRBV29-1 with TRBJ2-2; D tentatively reads TRBD1 or TRBD2 (6 bases each). Trimming removed 6 bases at V and 7 bases at J, with 18 bases between. This CDR3 has 14 amino acids. Germline CDR1 reads SQVTM; CDR2 reads ANQGSEA. The CDR3 sequence: CSVVWGALGGELFF. In DNA, the CDR3 is TGCAGCGTCGTTTGGGGGGCATTAGGCGGGGAGCTGTTTTTT.

The rearrangement links TRBV7-2 to TRBJ1-1; TRBD1 agrees at 7 bases. Per the germline V gene, CDR1 is SGHTA and CDR2 is FQGNSA. The length of the CDR3 is 14 residues. With V trimmed by 6 bases and J by 6 bases, 10 bases remained unmatched. The CDR3 sequence: CASSSSRGLSEAFF. The CDR3 nucleotides read TGTGCCAGCAGTTCTAGTAGGGGGCTGTCTGAAGCTTTCTTT.

This clonotype was seen ten or more times. The chain has TRBV6-1 and TRBJ2-1; 7 nucleotides agree with TRBD1. V shed 6 bases, J shed 4 bases, and the junction held 6 bases outside the gene matches. Germline CDR1 is MNHNS and CDR2 is SASEGT. The CDR3 runs 14 residues. DNA of the CDR3: TGTGCCAGCAGGAGACAGGGACCGTACAATGAGCAGTTCTTC. Its protein is CASRRQGPYNEQFF.

This clonotype was counted between two and nine times. In nucleotides, the CDR3 is TGTGCCAGCAGGGAGGGCCCCCCCCTTTCCTACGAGCAGTACTTC. This sequence encodes CASREGPPLSYEQYF. This sequence joins TRBV28 and TRBJ2-7, with D maybe TRBD2 (6 bases). V was clipped by 6 bases and J by 1 base, with 16 bases between them. The CDR3 sequence is 15 residues long. The germline V gene has CDR1 MDHEN and CDR2 SYDVKM.

The chain recombines TRBV4-2 with TRBJ2-1; maybe TRBD2 (6 bases). From germline, CDR1 is LGHNA and CDR2 YNFKEQ. V lost 0 bases to trimming and J lost 3 bases, with 15 bases between them. The CDR3 runs to 17 residues. The CDR3 DNA sequence: TGTGCCAGCAGCCAAGAATACGGGACTGGGGGCTACAATGAGCAGTTCTTC. Amino acid sequence: CASSQEYGTGGYNEQFF.

The V and J genes are TRBV19 and TRBJ1-5; unclear D gene. CDR1 and CDR2 (germline): LNHDA, SQIVND (reference sequence). V lost 6 bases to trimming and J lost 2 bases, with 20 bases between them. The CDR3 sequence is 17 residues long. The CDR3: CASSSDGSWPRNQPQHF. Written as DNA, the CDR3 is TGTGCCAGTAGCTCCGACGGGTCGTGGCCGCGCAATCAGCCCCAGCATTTT.

This clonotype appeared once. This chain links TRBV28 with TRBJ2-3; D is uncertain. Germline-derived CDR1 and CDR2 are MDHEN and SYDVKM. The V end lost 2 bases, the J end lost 8 bases, and 14 bases lay between the germline ends. The CDR3 runs to 14 residues. The CDR3 DNA reads TGTGCCAGCAGTTTAGGTCACGCCCTGGGTACGCAGTATTTT. It specifies CASSLGHALGTQYF. Full variable domain (outside the CDR3, taken from reference TRBV28 and TRBJ2-3): DVKVTQSSRYLVKRTGEKVFLECVQDMDHENMFWYRQDPGLGLRLIYFSYDVKMKEKGDIPEGYSVSREKKERFSLILESASTNQTSMYLCASSLGHALGTQYFGPGTRLTVL.

This chain joins TRBV5-1 and TRBJ2-5, with TRBD2 as a possible D gene (5 bases). There are 12 residues in the CDR3. Germline CDR1 SGHRS, CDR2 YFSETQ. The ends were cut back, 7 bases at V and 2 bases at J, with 9 bases in the middle. DNA of the CDR3: TGCGCCAGCGGGAGCCCACAAGAGACCCAGTACTTC. Residues: CASGSPQETQYF.

The V and J genes are TRBV5-4 and TRBJ2-7; 10 bases align to TRBD2. The ends lost 7 bases at V and 2 bases at J; junction bases unmatched: 6. The CDR3 has 14 amino acids. Germline V gene lookup returns CDR1 SGHNT and CDR2 YYREEE (reference sequence). CDR3 nucleotide sequence: TGTGCCAGCTCTCCTAGCGGGAGTCCCTACGAGCAGTACTTC. This translates into CASSPSGSPYEQYF.

This clonotype was seen just once. The chain carries TRBV7-9 and TRBJ2-1; D gene uncertain. Trimming cost V 11 bases and J 0 bases, with 20 bases left between them. The CDR3 has 16 residues. CDR1 is SEHNR, CDR2 FQNEAQ, per germline (reference sequence). CDR3 protein: CAGKADSMSSYNEQFF. DNA of the CDR3: TGTGCCGGAAAGGCAGATTCGATGAGCTCCTACAATGAGCAGTTCTTC.

The sample holds many counts of this clonotype. The J gene is TRBJ2-2, the V gene TRBV9; D gene uncertain. In germline, CDR1 is SGDLS, CDR2 YYNGEE. The V and J ends lost 0 bases and 0 bases respectively, with 9 bases between them. The CDR3 has 16 amino acids. The CDR3 sequence is CASSVVPGTNTGELFF. CDR3 bases: TGTGCCAGCAGCGTAGTACCAGGAACGAACACCGGGGAGCTGTTTTTT.